The 18 T cell receptor beta chains below come from one sample, sequenced in a study of cytomegalovirus exposure and HLA in healthy donors. PCR employed 60 Vbeta and 13 Jbeta primers. The protocol was immunoSEQ multiplex PCR, while the TCRdb copy is restricted to in-frame clones and leaves out a portion. The repertoire holds around 58,000 clones, with around four fifths as singletons. The specimen was PBMCs. Receptors were obtained from a male donor in good health and CMV-seropositive.

V gene TRBV21-1 combines with J gene TRBJ1-1. TRBV21-1 is reported as a pseudogene. This CDR3 region has 17 residues. The CDR3 nucleotides read TGTGCCAGCAGCAAAGTTAAACTCGGCAGGGAGGGGACTGAAGCTTTCTTT. Residues: CASSKVKLGREGTEAFF.

The V and J genes are TRBV6-1 and TRBJ1-1; no clear D gene. The CDR3 length is 15 residues. CDR1 and CDR2 from the germline V gene are MNHNS and SASEGT. Trimming took off 5 bases at V and 10 bases at J, with 23 bases between the two ends. DNA for the CDR3: TGTGCCAGCAGTATGAGCCTAACGGGAGGTTTTGGAGCTTTCTTT. As protein: CASSMSLTGGFGAFF.

This chain links TRBV6-5 with TRBJ1-2, with a weak D call TRBD1 (6 bases). From germline, CDR1 is MNHEY and CDR2 SVGAGI. The CDR3 loop spans 14 amino acids. The V gene lost 5 bases and the J gene lost 4 bases, with 14 bases spanning the gap. CDR3 region: CASSIQGSGYGYTF. DNA for the CDR3: TGTGCCAGCAGTATTCAGGGGAGTGGCTATGGCTACACCTTC.

The gene calls are TRBV27 and TRBJ1-2, with D possibly TRBD1 on 6 matching bases. The germline V gene encodes CDR1 MNHEY and CDR2 SMNVEV (reference sequence). The CDR3 loop spans 14 amino acids. V was clipped by 8 bases and J by 7 bases, with 20 bases between them. In DNA form, the CDR3 reads TGTGCCAGCGGTCTTAGGGACATTTCTTCTGGCTACACCTTC. Translated, it gives CASGLRDISSGYTF.

This clone was seen a few times. The CDR3 region is CASRTGLEAFF. In DNA form, the CDR3 reads TGCGCCAGCAGAACAGGGTTGGAAGCTTTCTTT. The chain employs TRBV10-1 and TRBJ1-1; D is perhaps TRBD1 (6 bases). CDR1 is WNHNN, CDR2 SYGVQD, per germline (reference sequence). This CDR3 is 11 amino acids long. Trimming shortened V by 6 bases and J by 8 bases, and 10 bases separated the two germline ends.

V usage is TRBV5-4 and J usage is TRBJ2-5, with 11 bases identical to TRBD2. Germline V gene lookup returns CDR1 SGHNT and CDR2 YYREEE (reference sequence). The V gene end was trimmed by 2 bases and the J gene end by 4 bases; junction bases not matched to a gene: 7. The CDR3 length is 16 residues. CDR3: CASSFGRLAGPETQYF. CDR3 sequence (DNA): TGTGCCAGCAGCTTTGGACGACTAGCGGGGCCAGAGACCCAGTACTTC. Combining the CDR3 with reference TRBV5-4 and TRBJ2-5 gives the whole variable domain ETGVTQSPTHLIKTRGQQVTLRCSSQSGHNTVSWYQQALGQGPQFIFQYYREEENGRGNFPPRFSGLQFPNYSSELNVNALELDDSALYLCASSFGRLAGPETQYFGPGTRLLVL.

The chain combines TRBV12-5 with TRBJ1-3; 7 bases map to TRBD1. This CDR3 is 15 amino acids long. V shed 4 bases and J 2 bases; nucleotides not matched to a gene: 5. CDR1 is LGHNT, CDR2 FRNRAP, per germline. The CDR3 DNA follows: TGTGCTAGTGGTTCGATTGACAGGGCTGGAAACACCATATATTTT. Translation gives CASGSIDRAGNTIYF.

The chain has TRBV5-1 and TRBJ2-7, with D unclear. V dropped 0 bases and J dropped 3 bases, with 10 bases sitting between them. The CDR3 extends over 14 amino acids. Per the germline V gene, CDR1 is SGHRS and CDR2 is YFSETQ. The CDR3 sequence is CASSLGGKDYEQYF. The CDR3 DNA reads TGCGCCAGCAGCTTGGGAGGAAAAGACTACGAGCAGTACTTC.

The V call is TRBV19, the J call TRBJ1-4, with TRBD1 identical over 10 bases. Losses at the gene ends were 5 bases for V and 6 bases for J; bases not matched to a gene: 3. CDR3 size: 14 residues. Germline CDR1 and CDR2: LNHDA and SQIVND (reference sequence). CDR3 sequence (DNA): TGTGCCAGTAGTGCGGGACAGGGGCATGAAAAACTGTTTTTT. Protein: CASSAGQGHEKLFF.

In this sample, this clone turned up once. This chain connects TRBV23-1 to TRBJ1-4, with 7 bases aligning to TRBD1. TRBV23-1 is an ORF for which the function is uncertain. The junction had 9 bases not matched to a gene; V was cut back by 4 bases and J by 4 bases. CDR3 length: 16 amino acids. The CDR3 DNA reads as TGCGCCAGCAGTCCCTACCCCCGGGACAGTAATGAAAAACTGTTTTTT. Translated: CASSPYPRDSNEKLFF.

The chain combines TRBV5-1 with TRBJ2-3; 12 bases agree with TRBD2. Trimming at V came to 4 bases and at J to 5 bases, leaving 5 bases not matched to a gene. The germline CDR1 and CDR2 sequences are SGHRS and YFSETQ. The CDR3 length is 15 residues. As DNA, the CDR3 is TGCGCCAGCAGCGTCCAGACTAGCGGGGGAGATACGCAGTATTTT. It translates to CASSVQTSGGDTQYF.

The genes are TRBV5-1 and TRBJ2-3; 14 positions agree with TRBD2. V lost 0 bases and J lost 3; bases outside the gene matches: 0. The CDR3 extends over 16 amino acids. Germline V CDR1 and CDR2: SGHRS, YFSETQ. The CDR3 spells CASSLGLAGGTDTQYF. The CDR3 DNA reads TGCGCCAGCAGCTTGGGACTAGCGGGGGGGACAGATACGCAGTATTTT.

This sequence joins TRBV27 and TRBJ1-6; possible D gene TRBD1, 5 bases. V lost 4 bases and J 8 bases, leaving 9 bases between the germline ends. CDR1 is MNHEY and CDR2 is SMNVEV in the germline V gene (reference sequence). The CDR3 has 13 amino acids. This chain's CDR3 is CASSSSGYSPLHF. DNA of the CDR3: TGTGCCAGCAGTTCCTCAGGGTATTCACCCCTCCACTTT.

The V gene is TRBV7-2, the J gene TRBJ1-2; 10 positions match TRBD1. The trim removed 2 bases at V and 4 bases at J, leaving 7 bases unmatched. This CDR3 region has 16 residues. Germline CDR1 is SGHTA and CDR2 is FQGNSA. For the CDR3, the DNA is TGTGCCAGCAGCTTACAGACAGGGGGCGCTGGCTATGGCTACACCTTC. It encodes CASSLQTGGAGYGYTF.

This chain uses TRBV5-1 with TRBJ2-5; 8 bases fit TRBD1. The CDR3 runs 15 residues. CDR1 is SGHRS and CDR2 is YFSETQ in the germline V gene. V was pared by 2 bases and J by 4 bases, with 7 bases of the junction left unmatched. The CDR3 sequence: CASSFGQGLGETQYF. The CDR3 bases are TGCGCCAGCAGCTTCGGACAGGGCTTAGGAGAGACCCAGTACTTC.

The rearrangement uses TRBV30 and TRBJ1-2; the match to TRBD1 covers 7 bases. Germline lookup yields CDR1 GTSNPN and CDR2 SVGIG (reference sequence). The V and J ends lost 1 base and 4 bases, in that order; junction bases with no gene match: 3. The CDR3 is made up of 13 amino acids. CDR3 sequence: CAWSGTGPYGYTF. As DNA, the CDR3 is TGTGCCTGGAGTGGGACAGGCCCCTATGGCTACACCTTC.

The rearrangement joins TRBV28 to TRBJ2-5; maybe TRBD1 (5 bases). Trimming stripped 7 bases from V and 1 base from J, with 10 bases between. Germline V gene lookup returns CDR1 MDHEN and CDR2 SYDVKM. The CDR3 runs to 13 residues. The CDR3 nucleotides read TGTGCCAGCAACCCAGGGATCCAAGAGACCCAGTACTTC. Its protein product is CASNPGIQETQYF.

The rearrangement joins TRBV18 to TRBJ1-5, with TRBD1 matching over 8 bases. V gave up 0 bases and J gave up 4 bases; unmatched junction bases: 5. The V gene's germline CDR1 is KGHSH and CDR2 LQKENI. The length of the CDR3 is 16 residues. The CDR3 coding sequence is TGTGCCAGCTCACCACCGATGGGACAGGAGAATCAGCCCCAGCATTTT. This sequence encodes CASSPPMGQENQPQHF.